A single sample is the source of the 10 T cell receptor beta chains below, sequenced in a study of cytomegalovirus exposure and HLA in healthy donors. Method: immunoSEQ multiplex PCR; TCRdb's copy keeps in-frame clones and lacks some. The table records some 150,000 clones, approximately 86% of them present only once. The sample comprised PBMCs. These receptors all come from a man younger than 30 in good health and CMV-seropositive.

This clone showed up just a few times. The chain combines TRBV19 with TRBJ2-7; TRBD2 agrees at 11 bases. CDR3 size: 15 residues. V shed 5 bases, J shed 5 bases, and the junction held 8 bases outside the gene matches. Germline CDR1 is LNHDA and CDR2 is SQIVND (reference sequence). The CDR3 spells CASSFIAGGVDEQYF. CDR3 nucleotides: TGTGCCAGTAGTTTCATAGCGGGAGGGGTCGACGAGCAGTACTTC.

V gene TRBV7-2 combines with J gene TRBJ2-2; no firm D call. Trimming took off 1 base at V and 4 bases at J, with 4 bases between the two ends. The CDR3 runs to 13 residues. CDR1 and CDR2 (germline): SGHTA, FQGNSA. CDR3 in DNA: TGTGCCAGCAGCTTAGTTCGCACCGGGGAGCTGTTTTTT. Its translation: CASSLVRTGELFF.

The rearrangement links TRBV4-2 to TRBJ2-2; 13 nucleotides line up with TRBD2. V dropped 4 bases and J dropped 9; count of bases not matched to a gene: 8. CDR1 and CDR2 (germline): LGHNA, YNFKEQ. The CDR3 extends over 16 amino acids. CDR3 coding DNA: TGTGCCAGCAGCCCAGGCGGGACTAGCGGGAAGCGGGAGCTGTTTTTT. It is translated as CASSPGGTSGKRELFF.

The V call is TRBV18, the J call TRBJ2-1, with 10 bases identical to TRBD1. This CDR3 has 15 residues. Germline trimming cut 3 bases from V and 9 bases from J; bases unmatched to any gene: 8. The germline V gene encodes CDR1 KGHSH and CDR2 LQKENI. CDR3 protein: CASSPLRQGAAEQFF. DNA for the CDR3: TGTGCCAGCTCACCTCTGAGACAGGGGGCGGCTGAGCAGTTCTTC.

The chain carries TRBV18 and TRBJ2-1, with D possibly matching TRBD1 (5 bases). Germline CDR1 is KGHSH and CDR2 is LQKENI. The V gene lost 3 bases and the J gene lost 10 bases, with 10 bases spanning the gap. The CDR3 has 12 residues. CDR3 DNA sequence: TGTGCCAGCTCACCCGTAAACAGGGAGCAGTTCTTC. It is translated as CASSPVNREQFF.

The J gene is TRBJ2-5, the V gene TRBV5-1; 7 bases line up with TRBD2. The CDR3 runs 14 residues. After removal of 7 bases from V and 5 bases from J, the junction contained 11 bases not matched to a gene. Germline CDR1 is SGHRS and CDR2 is YFSETQ. The CDR3 spells CASGREFRGETQYF. The CDR3 DNA is TGCGCCAGCGGGCGGGAGTTCCGGGGGGAGACCCAGTACTTC. The variable domain in full, completed from reference TRBV5-1 and TRBJ2-5, reads KAGVTQTPRYLIKTRGQQVTLSCSPISGHRSVSWYQQTPGQGLQFLFEYFSETQRNKGNFPGRFSGRQFSNSRSEMNVSTLELGDSALYLCASGREFRGETQYFGPGTRLLVL.

The chain carries TRBV18 and TRBJ1-5; D might be TRBD1 (5 bases). The germline gives CDR1 KGHSH, CDR2 LQKENI. Trimming removed 3 bases at V and 0 bases at J, with 6 bases between. This CDR3 has 14 amino acids. The CDR3 region is CASSPGGSNQPQHF. Written as DNA, the CDR3 is TGTGCCAGCTCACCCGGGGGTAGCAATCAGCCCCAGCATTTT.

This chain connects TRBV4-3 to TRBJ2-6; no reliable D call. Germline CDR1 LGHNA, CDR2 YSLEER. The CDR3 is 16 amino acids. The V end lost 1 base, the J end lost 2 bases, and 9 bases lay between the germline ends. This CDR3 reads CASSQARSPGANVLTF. DNA for the CDR3: TGCGCCAGCAGCCAAGCCCGGTCCCCTGGGGCCAACGTCCTGACTTTC.

This clone was observed a single time. The rearrangement joins TRBV25-1 to TRBJ2-1; 15 nucleotides match TRBD2. The CDR3 is made up of 15 amino acids. The germline CDR1 and CDR2 sequences are MGHDK and SYGVNS. The V gene end was trimmed by 1 base and the J gene end by 12 bases; junction bases not matched to a gene: 4. CDR3 nucleotide sequence: TGTGCCAGCAGTGAATGGACTAGCGGGGGGGCTGGGCAGTTCTTC. It yields the protein CASSEWTSGGAGQFF.

The J gene is TRBJ2-3, the V gene TRBV27; D is undetermined. Trimming stripped 8 bases from V and 9 bases from J, with 9 bases between. The CDR3 extends over 10 amino acids. The V gene's germline CDR1 is MNHEY and CDR2 SMNVEV (reference sequence). CDR3 amino acids: CASAGDTQYF. The CDR3 DNA reads as TGTGCCAGCGCCGGAGACACGCAGTATTTT.